This TCR beta chain originates from a study of breast tumors, draining lymph nodes, adjacent tissues. V lost 3 bases, J lost 3 bases, and 7 bases stayed unmatched. The CDR3 has 17 residues. The germline V gene encodes CDR1 DFQATT and CDR2 SNEGSKA (reference sequence). MiXCR, run by TCRdb on the multiplex PCR reads, gives a single entry per CDR3 protein. The table shows under 80,000 distinct CDR3 sequences, with approximately 47% occurring only once. This clonotype was recorded at least ten times. V gene TRBV20-1 combines with J gene TRBJ2-2, with TRBD2 matching over 13 bases. This sequence was found in a female donor with breast cancer. Some clones in this sample may be carry-over from other donors' samples. The sample was breast tumor tissue. The CDR3 region is CSARDPGLAGYTGELFF. CDR3 nucleotide sequence: TGCAGTGCTAGGGATCCGGGACTAGCGGGGTACACCGGGGAGCTGTTTTTT.